This entry describes one T cell receptor (beta chain). TCR beta libraries were built with iRepertoire HTBI primers and Arm-PCR of CDR3 regions. Original methodology: Samples collectively showed fewer than 80 TRBV and approximately 14 TRBJ segments. TCRdb itself ran the multiplex PCR reads through MiXCR, one entry per CDR3 protein. The V and J calls follow TCRdb's processing rather than the paper's. The sample holds around 400,000 distinct CDR3 sequences, around 15% seen once. Time point indicated: newly diagnosed GD, antithyroid drugs for less than 3 months. The authors made the TCR library using RNA they extracted from PBMCs. This record belongs to a study of regulatory T cells in long-lasting Graves disease. V gave up 8 bases and J gave up 0 bases, with 11 bases separating them. Germline CDR1 MNHEY, CDR2 SMNVEV (reference sequence). This CDR3 has 15 amino acids.

J is TRBJ2-6 and V is TRBV27; D is undetermined. Sequencing was performed on peripheral blood mononuclear cells (PBMCs), taken at new diagnosis, from a patient treated with antithyroid drugs. The sequence came from a female donor with Graves disease. The CDR3 protein is CASSAMSSGANVLTF. CDR3 in DNA: TGTGCCAGCTCGGCGATGAGCTCTGGGGCCAACGTCCTGACTTTC.